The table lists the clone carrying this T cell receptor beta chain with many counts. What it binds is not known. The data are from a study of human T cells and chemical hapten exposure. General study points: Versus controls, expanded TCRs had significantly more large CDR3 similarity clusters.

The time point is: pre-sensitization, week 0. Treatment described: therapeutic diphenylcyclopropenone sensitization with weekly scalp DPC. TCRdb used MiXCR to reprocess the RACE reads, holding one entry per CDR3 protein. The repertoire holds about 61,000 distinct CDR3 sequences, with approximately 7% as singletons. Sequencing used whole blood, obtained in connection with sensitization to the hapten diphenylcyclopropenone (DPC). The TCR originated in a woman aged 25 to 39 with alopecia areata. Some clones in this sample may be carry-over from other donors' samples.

The CDR3 is CASREIQGAEAFF. The CDR3 region has the DNA TGTGCCAGCAGGGAAATACAGGGGGCGGAAGCTTTCTTT. The V and J genes are TRBV6-6 and TRBJ1-1; 9 positions agree with TRBD1. V gave up 6 bases and J gave up 8 bases; unmatched junction bases: 7. CDR1 and CDR2 (germline): MNHNY, SVGAGI (reference sequence). This CDR3 has 13 residues.